The 30 T cell receptor beta chains given below trace back to one sample, sequenced in a study of immune heterogeneity within non-small cell lung tumors. Multiplex PCR amplified the TCR beta CDR3 region. Its first round ran for around 11 cycles with 32 V and 13 J primers. One entry per CDR3 protein results from TCRdb running MiXCR on the multiplex PCR reads. Of nearly 15,000 distinct CDR3 sequences listed, approximately 29% are singletons. Template input, which was bulk tumor genomic DNA, totaled 600 ng per sample. During surgery, each primary tumor gave multiple biopsies spaced as far apart as possible. Patients with untreated, newly diagnosed non-small cell lung cancer underwent curative surgery. Sequenced material: lung tumor tissue. These receptors were taken from a woman aged 45 to 65 with non-small cell lung cancer.

Details on this clonotype: Given a much more abundant clone one base away, this may be a read error. The genes are TRBV2 and TRBJ1-1; D gene uncertain. The CDR3 has 11 amino acids. CDR1 SNHLY and CDR2 FYNNEI come from the germline V gene. CDR3 coding DNA: TGTGCCAGCAAGGTTGGCACTGAATCTTTCTTT. It is translated as CASKVGTESFF.

In its sample, this clonotype was seen a few times. The rearrangement links TRBV7-9 to TRBJ2-1; 9 bases match TRBD1. This CDR3 has 15 residues. Germline assignment: CDR1 SEHNR and CDR2 FQNEAQ (reference sequence). The J segment lost 8 bases and the V segment lost 5 bases, leaving 10 bases of the junction unmatched. CDR3 bases: TGTGCCAGCAGCGCCCCTGGGACAGGGACCGATGAGCAGTTCTTC. Its translation: CASSAPGTGTDEQFF.

There are many counts of this clonotype. V and J are TRBV28 and TRBJ2-5; the D is unclear. The CDR3 extends over 14 amino acids. Germline CDR1 reads MDHEN; CDR2 reads SYDVKM. Trimming removed 2 bases at V and 1 base at J, with 8 bases between. The CDR3 sequence is CASSLIGIQETQYF. In DNA form, the CDR3 reads TGTGCCAGCAGTTTAATTGGCATCCAAGAGACCCAGTACTTC.

The V call is TRBV4-1, the J call TRBJ2-1; D gene unclear. Between the trimmed V and J ends, which lost 0 bases and 1 base, there was a span of 16 bases. The CDR3 length is 18 residues. The germline gives CDR1 MGHRA, CDR2 YSYEKL. CDR3 region: CASSQDGVGEGSYNEQFF. Here the CDR3 DNA reads TGCGCCAGCAGCCAAGACGGAGTGGGCGAAGGATCCTACAATGAGCAGTTCTTC.

The V call is TRBV5-1, the J call TRBJ2-1; tentative D call: TRBD1 (6 bases). The V and J ends lost 0 bases and 5 bases respectively, with 12 bases between them. This CDR3 has 15 residues. Germline CDR1 is SGHRS and CDR2 is YFSETQ. DNA of the CDR3: TGCGCCAGCAGCTTGGGGGTCAGGGGAAACAATGAGCAGTTCTTC. Translated: CASSLGVRGNNEQFF.

There are many counts of this clonotype. The genes are TRBV28 and TRBJ2-2; a weak D match, TRBD1 (6 bases). Looked up from germline, CDR1 is MDHEN and CDR2 is SYDVKM. This CDR3 has 15 residues. The V end lost 3 bases, the J end lost 7 bases, and 15 bases lay between the germline ends. The chain's CDR3 is CASSLPFRGLGELFF. CDR3 coding DNA: TGTGCCAGCAGTTTGCCTTTCAGGGGCCTCGGGGAGCTGTTTTTT.

The CDR3 protein is CASSSNGGAREQYF. The DNA of the CDR3 is TGTGCCAGCAGTTCTAACGGGGGGGCGAGGGAGCAGTACTTC. The chain has TRBV6-2 or TRBV6-3 and TRBJ2-7, with 8 bases that match TRBD2. Trimming at V came to 4 bases and at J to 7 bases, leaving 9 bases not matched to a gene. Germline V gene sequence: CDR1 MNHEY, CDR2 SVGEGT. This CDR3 has 14 amino acids.

In this sample, this clonotype turned up many times. The rearrangement joins TRBV2 to TRBJ2-3; 12 nucleotides line up with TRBD1. Losses at the gene ends were 10 bases for V and 5 bases for J; bases not matched to a gene: 10. The CDR3 is made up of 15 amino acids. Germline-derived CDR1 and CDR2 are SNHLY and FYNNEI. The CDR3 DNA follows: TGTGCCACCCACGCGGGACAGGGGGCTGGAGATACGCAGTATTTT. Encoded protein: CATHAGQGAGDTQYF.

Comment on this clonotype: One base away lies a much larger clone, so this may be a sequencing read error. V is TRBV12-3 or TRBV12-4 and J is TRBJ2-3, with TRBD2 identical over 9 bases. This CDR3 has 15 residues. CDR3 sequence reads: CSSSLGSGGPSTQYF. The DNA of the CDR3 is TGTTCCAGCAGTTTAGGGAGCGGGGGGCCTAGTACGCAGTATTTT.

The V and J genes are TRBV29-1 and TRBJ1-4; the D is unclear. V shed 4 bases and J shed 0 bases, with 6 bases lying between them. Germline V CDR1 and CDR2: SQVTM, ANQGSEA. The CDR3 is 13 amino acids. CDR3 bases: TGCAGCGTTGTCGGGTCAACTAATGAAAAACTGTTTTTT. Amino acid sequence: CSVVGSTNEKLFF.

This chain joins TRBV10-3 and TRBJ1-2; 8 positions agree with TRBD1. In germline, CDR1 is ENHRY, CDR2 SYGVKD. The CDR3 has 13 residues. J gave up 1 base and V 9 bases, and 4 bases lay outside the gene matches. Here the CDR3 reads CAIRTGSNYGYTF. The CDR3 DNA reads as TGTGCCATACGGACAGGGAGTAACTATGGCTACACCTTC.

This clonotype is termed medium-sized. This chain uses TRBV14 with TRBJ1-2, with no clear D. Trimming pared 4 bases from V and 4 bases from J, leaving 7 bases between. The CDR3 is 12 residues long. Per germline, CDR1 SGHDN and CDR2 FVKESK. CDR3 coding DNA: TGTGCCAGCAGCCTCATGAGCTATGGCTACACCTTC. Translation gives CASSLMSYGYTF.

The gene calls are TRBV6-1 and TRBJ2-7; perhaps TRBD1 as D (6 bases). The CDR3 has 16 amino acids. The germline V gene encodes CDR1 MNHNS and CDR2 SASEGT. Trimming pared 6 bases from V and 3 bases from J, leaving 21 bases between. The CDR3 bases are TGTGCCAGCAGAACACACACCCTCAGGGGTAGCTACGAGCAGTACTTC. Its translation is CASRTHTLRGSYEQYF.

This chain's CDR3 is CASSSGGGTDTQYF. DNA of the CDR3: TGTGCCAGCAGCTCCGGGGGGGGCACAGATACGCAGTATTTT. The chain combines TRBV7-3 with TRBJ2-3; 8 bases are shared with TRBD2. Germline trimming cut 4 bases from V and 1 base from J; bases unmatched to any gene: 1. The germline V gene encodes CDR1 SGHTA and CDR2 FQGTGA. The CDR3 runs 14 residues.

The chain recombines TRBV14 with TRBJ2-7, with 7 bases aligning to TRBD2. Germline CDR1 reads SGHDN; CDR2 reads FVKESK. Germline trimming cut 3 bases from V and 6 bases from J; bases unmatched to any gene: 5. The CDR3 covers 13 residues. Here the CDR3 reads CASSQTSSGEQYF. The CDR3 DNA follows: TGTGCCAGCAGCCAGACCTCTAGCGGCGAGCAGTACTTC. The full variable domain, rest sourced from reference TRBV14 and TRBJ2-7, is EAGVTQFPSHSVIEKGQTVTLRCDPISGHDNLYWYRRVMGKEIKFLLHFVKESKQDESGMPNNRFLAERTGGTYSTLKVQPAELEDSGVYFCASSQTSSGEQYFGPGTRLTVT.

This clonotype turned up a few times. The rearrangement joins TRBV18 to TRBJ2-5; D is unclear. Germline V CDR1 and CDR2: KGHSH, LQKENI. V lost 4 bases and J lost 2, with 11 bases in between. This CDR3 spans 14 amino acids. The CDR3 here is CASSRTVVQETQYF. CDR3 in DNA: TGTGCCAGCTCACGCACGGTGGTTCAAGAGACCCAGTACTTC. Full variable domain (remainder filled in from reference TRBV18 and TRBJ2-5): NAGVMQNPRHLVRRRGQEARLRCSPMKGHSHVYWYRQLPEEGLKFMVYLQKENIIDESGMPKERFSAEFPKEGPSILRIQQVVRGDSAAYFCASSRTVVQETQYFGPGTRLLVL.

A few counts support this clonotype. The chain combines TRBV28 with TRBJ2-4; possible D gene TRBD2, 6 bases. Germline CDR1 MDHEN, CDR2 SYDVKM. The length of the CDR3 is 14 residues. V was clipped by 4 bases and J by 7 bases, with 14 bases between them. This CDR3 reads CASSSRTGDNIQYF. CDR3 nucleotides: TGTGCCAGCAGTTCCCGTACGGGAGACAACATTCAGTACTTC.

V gene TRBV29-1 combines with J gene TRBJ2-7, with D perhaps matching TRBD1 (5 bases). The CDR3 consists of 15 residues. Trimming cost V 5 bases and J 6 bases, with 23 bases left between them. Germline V lookup: CDR1 SQVTM, CDR2 ANQGSEA. CDR3 sequence reads: CSVLAGRAAGREQYF. The CDR3 DNA reads as TGCAGCGTTTTAGCCGGTCGGGCGGCAGGGCGCGAGCAGTACTTC.

On this clonotype itself: Its ends do not fully match the called genes, so a read error is possible. V gene TRBV24-1 combines with J gene TRBJ2-7; 7 nucleotides line up with TRBD1. Germline V gene lookup returns CDR1 KGHDR and CDR2 SFDVKD. The CDR3 spans 16 residues. CDR3 DNA sequence: TGCGCCACCAGTGATCAAAGGGGGACAGCGACCTACGAGCAGTACTTC. It encodes CATSDQRGTATYEQYF.

This chain uses TRBV13 with TRBJ1-3; no clear D. Germline CDR1 and CDR2: PRHDT and FYEKMQ (reference sequence). The CDR3 length is 15 residues. Between the trimmed V and J ends, which lost 0 bases and 0 bases, there was a span of 6 bases. The CDR3 sequence is CASSLGPSSGNTIYF. The DNA of the CDR3 is TGTGCCAGCAGCTTAGGCCCGAGCTCTGGAAACACCATATATTTT. The full variable domain, rest sourced from reference TRBV13 and TRBJ1-3, is AAGVIQSPRHLIKEKRETATLKCYPIPRHDTVYWYQQGPGQDPQFLISFYEKMQSDKGSIPDRFSAQQFSDYHSELNMSSLELGDSALYFCASSLGPSSGNTIYFGEGSWLTVV.

This clonotype is deemed medium-sized. The CDR3 spells CASSYQQGAGSPLHF. The DNA of the CDR3 is TGTGCCAGCAGTTACCAGCAGGGGGCTGGGTCACCCCTCCACTTT. The J gene is TRBJ1-6, the V gene TRBV6-5; TRBD1 aligns across 8 bases. From germline, CDR1 is MNHEY and CDR2 SVGAGI. Trimming removed 2 bases from V and 10 bases from J; junction bases left unmatched: 7. The CDR3 totals 15 residues.

The V gene is TRBV6-1, the J gene TRBJ1-3; D gene uncertain. The V end lost 6 bases, the J end lost 3 bases, and 21 bases lay between the germline ends. Germline V gives CDR1 MNHNS, CDR2 SASEGT. The CDR3 is 17 amino acids. CDR3 in amino acids: CASSQVGSGKGGNTIYF. The DNA of the CDR3 is TGTGCCAGCAGCCAAGTTGGTAGCGGGAAAGGTGGAAACACCATATATTTT.

By frequency in the sample, this clonotype is medium-sized. This chain links TRBV28 with TRBJ2-7; 10 bases are a match to TRBD1. The CDR3 sequence is 15 residues long. Germline CDR1 is MDHEN and CDR2 is SYDVKM. V shed 2 bases and J 5 bases; nucleotides not matched to a gene: 6. CDR3 region: CASSLRGQGNHEQYF. The DNA of the CDR3 is TGTGCCAGCAGTTTACGGGGACAGGGGAATCACGAGCAGTACTTC.

This clonotype appeared many times. The gene calls are TRBV7-9 and TRBJ2-7, with a tentative D call TRBD2 (6 bases). The CDR3 contains 14 residues. From germline, CDR1 is SEHNR and CDR2 FQNEAQ (reference sequence). The V gene lost 7 bases and the J gene lost 5 bases, with 18 bases spanning the gap. The CDR3 region has the DNA TGTGCCAGCAACCAGGGACTCCTAATGGACGAGCAGTACTTC. This encodes CASNQGLLMDEQYF.

Worth noting for this clonotype: This clone may be a read error of a much larger clone one base away. The chain couples TRBV7-9 to TRBJ2-7, with 11 nucleotides matching TRBD2. After removal of 4 bases from V and 2 bases from J, the junction contained 10 bases not matched to a gene. The V gene's germline CDR1 is SEHNR and CDR2 FQNEAQ (reference sequence). The CDR3 loop spans 17 amino acids. The chain's CDR3 is CASSWSLAGGQTYEQYF. For the CDR3, the DNA is TGTGCCAGCAGCTGGAGCTTAGCGGGAGGGCAGACCTACGAGCAGTACTTC. Using reference TRBV7-9 and TRBJ2-7 for the parts outside the CDR3, the full variable domain is DTGVSQNPRHKITKRGQNVTFRCDPISEHNRLYWYRQTLGQGPEFLTYFQNEAQLEKSRLLSDRFSAERPKGSFSTLEIQRTEQGDSAMYLCASSWSLAGGQTYEQYFGPGTRLTVT.

In its sample, this clonotype was seen many times. This sequence joins TRBV19 and TRBJ2-7, with TRBD1 matching over 7 bases. The CDR3 extends over 16 amino acids. V lost 5 bases, J lost 5 bases, and 15 bases stayed unmatched. Germline V lookup: CDR1 LNHDA, CDR2 SQIVND (reference sequence). The CDR3 region is CASSGATGDGVDEQYF. In DNA, the CDR3 is TGTGCCAGTAGTGGCGCTACAGGGGACGGTGTGGACGAGCAGTACTTC.

This clonotype was counted at least ten times. The chain couples TRBV12-3 or TRBV12-4 to TRBJ2-7; possibly TRBD1 for D (6 bases). The CDR3 sequence is 14 residues long. Deletions cut 6 bases from V and 3 bases from J, with 15 bases between. The CDR3 DNA sequence: TGTGCCAGCAGCCCACAGGGTCTTGACTACGAGCAGTACTTC. Translation gives CASSPQGLDYEQYF.

There are a few counts of this clonotype. J is TRBJ2-5 and V is TRBV3-1, with 11 bases matching TRBD2. CDR3 length: 14 residues. Germline V CDR1 and CDR2: LGHDT, YNNKEL (reference sequence). Trimming at V came to 3 bases and at J to 3 bases, leaving 0 bases not matched to a gene. The CDR3 DNA reads as TGTGCCAGCAGCCAGGGACTAGCGGAAGAGACCCAGTACTTC. This codes for CASSQGLAEETQYF.

This clonotype is termed medium-sized. The gene calls are TRBV2 and TRBJ1-2; D uncertain. The CDR3 contains 12 residues. The V end was cut by 4 bases, the J end by 6 bases, with 9 bases between. CDR1 SNHLY and CDR2 FYNNEI come from the germline V gene. CDR3 residues: CASSANEDGYTF. CDR3 DNA sequence: TGTGCCAGCAGTGCGAACGAGGATGGCTACACCTTC.

The chain has TRBV4-2 and TRBJ2-5, with 14 bases identical to TRBD2. Trimming at V came to 1 base and at J to 1 base, leaving 5 bases not matched to a gene. CDR3 length: 18 amino acids. From germline, CDR1 is LGHNA and CDR2 YNFKEQ. For the CDR3, the DNA is TGTGCCAGCAGCCAAGGACTAGCGGGAGGGATTTTCCAAGAGACCCAGTACTTC. Protein: CASSQGLAGGIFQETQYF.